This T cell receptor beta chain derives from a study of T cell changes during pregnancy in multiple sclerosis. TCRdb's table, derived via immunoSEQ multiplex PCR, lists solely in-frame clones and lacks some. Altogether tens of thousands of clones are present, roughly nine tenths being singletons, with the ten largest covering around 0.74%. The receptor's source is a female donor with multiple sclerosis, enrolled in a pregnancy study. Sequenced material: CD4+ T cells from peripheral blood mononuclear cells, taken in the first trimester of pregnancy.

This CDR3 reads CASSLLGGYNEQFF. CDR3 coding DNA: TGTGCCAGCAGCCTCTTGGGGGGGTACAATGAGCAGTTCTTC. The chain couples TRBV7-3 to TRBJ2-1; 7 positions match TRBD2. V trimming: 5 bases; J trimming: 4 bases; junction bases outside the gene matches: 5. The V gene's germline CDR1 is SGHTA and CDR2 FQGTGA. The CDR3 runs to 14 residues.